The rows below give T cell receptor beta chains drawn from one sample of a study of blood T cells in healthy people across ages. TCRdb called the 5' RACE reads again in MiXCR, with one record for every CDR3 protein. The sample carries 1.5 million to 2 million distinct CDR3 sequences, about two fifths recorded once. The sample was blood. These receptors all come from a human donor in good health. The CDR3 runs from the conserved cysteine through the conserved F or W. D genes are given only for firm matches. Size values are once, few and many counts, or a class for expanded clones, and some rows have none.

D gene: NA
clone size: NA
J gene: TRBJ2-7
V gene: TRBV20-1
CDR3 length: 12
CDR3 DNA: TGCAGTGCCCCAGACAGGTCCCACGAGCAGTACTTC
CDR3 protein: CSAPDRSHEQYF

D gene: TRBD2
clone size: NA
J gene: TRBJ2-3
V gene: TRBV20-1
CDR3 length: 15
CDR3 DNA: TGCAGTGCTAGAGGAAGGTCCGGGGGGGCAGATACGCAGTATTTT
CDR3 protein: CSARGRSGGADTQYF

D gene: TRBD2
clone size: NA
J gene: TRBJ2-3
V gene: TRBV7-2
CDR3 length: 18
CDR3 DNA: TGTGCCAGCAGCCCCAGAGTCCTAGCGGGGGGACGCACAGATACGCAGTATTTT
CDR3 protein: CASSPRVLAGGRTDTQYF

D gene: NA
clone size: NA
J gene: TRBJ1-4
V gene: TRBV6-2/TRBV6-3
CDR3 length: 14
CDR3 DNA: TGTGCCAGCAGACGGACGGTGAATAATGAAAAACTGTTTTTT
CDR3 protein: CASRRTVNNEKLFF

D gene: NA
clone size: NA
J gene: TRBJ2-1
V gene: TRBV2
CDR3 length: 18
CDR3 DNA: TGTGCCAGCAGCGAAGCGCTTCTTACCCTGAGCTCCTACAATGAGCAGTTCTTC
CDR3 protein: CASSEALLTLSSYNEQFF

D gene: TRBD1
clone size: NA
J gene: TRBJ2-1
V gene: TRBV12-3/TRBV12-4
CDR3 length: 15
CDR3 DNA: TGTGCCAGCTTTGAGGGACAGGGAAATTACAGTGAGCAGTTCTTC
CDR3 protein: CASFEGQGNYSEQFF

D gene: TRBD1
clone size: NA
J gene: TRBJ2-7
V gene: TRBV4-2
CDR3 length: 14
CDR3 DNA: TGTGCCAGCAGCCACCGGGACAGGGGATTTGAGCAGTACTTC
CDR3 protein: CASSHRDRGFEQYF

D gene: TRBD1
clone size: NA
J gene: TRBJ1-6
V gene: TRBV11-2
CDR3 length: 15
CDR3 DNA: TGTGCCAGCAGCTTAGACGGGACAGGGGATTCACCCCTCCACTTT
CDR3 protein: CASSLDGTGDSPLHF

D gene: NA
clone size: NA
J gene: TRBJ1-1
V gene: TRBV5-1
CDR3 length: 15
CDR3 DNA: TGCGCCAGCAGCTTGGTAAGGGGAGAGGTCACTGAAGCTTTCTTT
CDR3 protein: CASSLVRGEVTEAFF

D gene: NA
clone size: NA
J gene: TRBJ1-2
V gene: TRBV6-5
CDR3 length: 13
CDR3 DNA: TGTGCCAGCAGTTACTATGTTGGGGATGGCTACACCTTC
CDR3 protein: CASSYYVGDGYTF

D gene: NA
clone size: NA
J gene: TRBJ1-2
V gene: TRBV4-3
CDR3 length: 15
CDR3 DNA: TGCGCCAGCAGCCAAGGGGGAGTAGTCGACAATGGCTACACCTTC
CDR3 protein: CASSQGGVVDNGYTF

D gene: NA
clone size: NA
J gene: TRBJ1-6
V gene: TRBV30
CDR3 length: 13
CDR3 DNA: TGTGCCTGGGTTGGGACGGATAATTCACCCCTCCACTTT
CDR3 protein: CAWVGTDNSPLHF

D gene: TRBD2
clone size: few
J gene: TRBJ2-1
V gene: TRBV7-2
CDR3 length: 15
CDR3 DNA: TGTGCCAGCAGCTTAGGGACTAGATATTACAATGAGCAGTTCTTC
CDR3 protein: CASSLGTRYYNEQFF

D gene: NA
clone size: once
J gene: TRBJ1-5
V gene: TRBV5-1
CDR3 length: 14
CDR3 DNA: TGCGCCAGCAGCTTGCGGCCAGGGCAACAGCCCCAGCATTTT
CDR3 protein: CASSLRPGQQPQHF

D gene: NA
clone size: NA
J gene: TRBJ2-5
V gene: TRBV28
CDR3 length: 16
CDR3 DNA: TGTGCCAGCAGTTTCTTTGAGTCCCGGTGGGAAGAGACCCAGTACTTC
CDR3 protein: CASSFFESRWEETQYF

D gene: NA
clone size: few
J gene: TRBJ2-7
V gene: TRBV5-1
CDR3 length: 12
CDR3 DNA: TGCGCCAGCAGCTTGTTTCGAACAGAGCAGTACTTC
CDR3 protein: CASSLFRTEQYF

D gene: TRBD1
clone size: NA
J gene: TRBJ1-6
V gene: TRBV7-8
CDR3 length: 18
CDR3 DNA: TGTGCCAGCAGCTTAGATCCCCCAGGGGGATTGTGGAATTCACCCCTCCACTTT
CDR3 protein: CASSLDPPGGLWNSPLHF

D gene: TRBD2
clone size: once
J gene: TRBJ2-4
V gene: TRBV20-1
CDR3 length: 14
CDR3 DNA: TGCAGTGCCGATGGCGGGGGGGCCTGGAATGAGCAGTACTTC
CDR3 protein: CSADGGGAWNEQYF

D gene: TRBD2
clone size: NA
J gene: TRBJ2-7
V gene: TRBV20-1
CDR3 length: 13
CDR3 DNA: TGCAGTGCTCCCCGGACTAGCTCCTACGAGCAGTACTTC
CDR3 protein: CSAPRTSSYEQYF

D gene: NA
clone size: NA
J gene: TRBJ2-1
V gene: TRBV10-3
CDR3 length: 13
CDR3 DNA: TGTGCCATCAGTGGTACAGGTAGGAATGAGCAGTTCTTC
CDR3 protein: CAISGTGRNEQFF

D gene: NA
clone size: NA
J gene: TRBJ1-1
V gene: TRBV29-1
CDR3 length: 14
CDR3 DNA: TGCAGCGTTTTTTTATCAGGGGTCGGGACTGAAGCTTTCTTT
CDR3 protein: CSVFLSGVGTEAFF

D gene: NA
clone size: NA
J gene: TRBJ1-2
V gene: TRBV7-2
CDR3 length: 14
CDR3 DNA: TGTGCCAGCAGCTTAGCGACCGGGACGCGAGGCTACACCTTC
CDR3 protein: CASSLATGTRGYTF

D gene: NA
clone size: NA
J gene: TRBJ2-2
V gene: TRBV9
CDR3 length: 14
CDR3 DNA: TGTGCCAGCAGCGTACTCACGGGGCCCGGGGAGCTGTTTTTT
CDR3 protein: CASSVLTGPGELFF

D gene: TRBD1
clone size: NA
J gene: TRBJ1-4
V gene: TRBV29-1
CDR3 length: 13
CDR3 DNA: TGCAGCGCCCGGGACAGCCGTTATGAAAAACTGTTTTTT
CDR3 protein: CSARDSRYEKLFF

D gene: NA
clone size: NA
J gene: TRBJ2-3
V gene: TRBV20-1
CDR3 length: 14
CDR3 DNA: TGCAGTGCTAGAGGTTTCAGCGGTGGAGATACGCAGTATTTT
CDR3 protein: CSARGFSGGDTQYF

D gene: TRBD1
clone size: NA
J gene: TRBJ1-1
V gene: TRBV20-1
CDR3 length: 14
CDR3 DNA: TGCAGTGCTAGCGAAACCAGGGGGCGGACTGAAGCTTTCTTT
CDR3 protein: CSASETRGRTEAFF

D gene: TRBD1
clone size: few
J gene: TRBJ1-1
V gene: TRBV5-1
CDR3 length: 15
CDR3 DNA: TGTGCCAGCAGTCTCAGGGGGAATATGAACACTGAAGCTTTCTTT
CDR3 protein: CASSLRGNMNTEAFF

D gene: TRBD1
clone size: NA
J gene: TRBJ2-3
V gene: TRBV6-4
CDR3 length: 14
CDR3 DNA: TGTGCCAGCAGGAATCTCACAGGGGCAGATACGCAGTATTTT
CDR3 protein: CASRNLTGADTQYF

D gene: NA
clone size: NA
J gene: TRBJ2-1
V gene: TRBV7-9
CDR3 length: 15
CDR3 DNA: TGTGCCAGCAGCCAGCCCAGGACAGTAGGCAATGAGCAGTTCTTC
CDR3 protein: CASSQPRTVGNEQFF

D gene: NA
clone size: few
J gene: TRBJ2-5
V gene: TRBV6-6
CDR3 length: 14
CDR3 DNA: TGTGCCAGCAGTTATCCTGGAGCAGCTGAGACCCAGTACTTC
CDR3 protein: CASSYPGAAETQYF

D gene: NA
clone size: few
J gene: TRBJ2-1
V gene: TRBV18
CDR3 length: 16
CDR3 DNA: TGTGCCAGCTCACCAGTCCAGGGGAGTTCTTACAATGAGCAGTTCTTC
CDR3 protein: CASSPVQGSSYNEQFF

D gene: NA
clone size: once
J gene: TRBJ1-1
V gene: TRBV20-1
CDR3 length: 12
CDR3 DNA: TGCAGTGGGGGGGAGGTAAACACTGAAGCTTTCTTT
CDR3 protein: CSGGEVNTEAFF

D gene: NA
clone size: NA
J gene: TRBJ2-7
V gene: TRBV29-1
CDR3 length: 10
CDR3 DNA: TGCAGCGCCGGAGGGGACGAGCAGTACTTC
CDR3 protein: CSAGGDEQYF

D gene: TRBD2
clone size: NA
J gene: TRBJ2-5
V gene: TRBV20-1
CDR3 length: 14
CDR3 DNA: TGCAGTGCTACCGTCGGGAGCGGGGGGGAGACCCAGTACTTC
CDR3 protein: CSATVGSGGETQYF

D gene: NA
clone size: NA
J gene: TRBJ1-2
V gene: TRBV4-2
CDR3 length: 18
CDR3 DNA: TGTGCCAGCAGCCAAGGGTCCGGAGGTGCAGAAACTAACTATGGCTACACCTTC
CDR3 protein: CASSQGSGGAETNYGYTF

D gene: NA
clone size: NA
J gene: TRBJ1-4
V gene: TRBV7-9
CDR3 length: 15
CDR3 DNA: TGTGCCAGCAGTTACACGGGACCGCTTAATGAAAAACAGTTTTTT
CDR3 protein: CASSYTGPLNEKQFF

D gene: NA
clone size: NA
J gene: TRBJ1-2
V gene: TRBV15
CDR3 length: 16
CDR3 DNA: TGTGCCACCAGCAACTCCCCGAGGGCGGTGAACTATGGCTACACCTTC
CDR3 protein: CATSNSPRAVNYGYTF

D gene: TRBD2
clone size: NA
J gene: TRBJ2-7
V gene: TRBV7-2
CDR3 length: 15
CDR3 DNA: TGTGCCAGCAGTTTCGTAGCGGGGGACCTTAATGAGCAGTACTTC
CDR3 protein: CASSFVAGDLNEQYF